A selection of T cell receptor beta chains follows, all from one sample in a study of blood T cell repertoires in COVID-19. Libraries were prepared by immunoSEQ multiplex PCR; TCRdb keeps only in-frame clonotypes and omits some of them. This repertoire shows 130,000 to 150,000 clones, around 75% found once; its top ten account for approximately 5.2%. Sequencing used peripheral blood. These receptors all stem from a woman in her sixties or seventies with COVID-19, enrolled during active disease. CDR3s include the opening cysteine and the closing phenylalanine or tryptophan. The D gene is left open where the match is weak. Not every row has a clone size; where given, it reads once, few, many or a size class.

NA,NA,17,TRBV14,TRBJ1-1,CASSQDLLPVLNTEAFF,TGTGCCAGCAGCCAAGACCTGCTACCCGTATTGAACACTGAAGCTTTCTTT
TRBD1,NA,14,TRBV7-9,TRBJ2-3,CASRPQGATDTQYF,TGTGCCAGCAGGCCACAGGGGGCAACAGATACGCAGTATTTT
NA,NA,14,TRBV6-5,TRBJ1-2,CASSYSRAVGGYTF,TGTGCCAGCAGTTACTCGCGGGCCGTAGGGGGCTACACCTTC
TRBD1,NA,14,TRBV7-2,TRBJ2-7,CASSQRQGSYEQYF,TGTGCCAGCAGCCAAAGACAGGGGTCCTACGAGCAGTACTTC
NA,NA,13,TRBV5-1,TRBJ1-1,CASSLAPEDEAFF,TGCGCCAGCAGCTTGGCCCCAGAAGATGAAGCTTTCTTT
TRBD1,NA,16,TRBV9,TRBJ1-2,CASSVGGTGANYGYTF,TGTGCCAGCAGCGTAGGAGGCACAGGGGCTAACTATGGCTACACCTTC
TRBD1,NA,15,TRBV18,TRBJ2-3,CASSVGQGRSRTQYF,TGTGCCAGCTCAGTCGGACAGGGGCGGTCTAGGACGCAGTATTTT
NA,NA,10,TRBV2,TRBJ1-1,CASSTTSAFF,TGTGCCAGCAGTACGACTTCGGCTTTCTTT
NA,NA,16,TRBV6-1,TRBJ1-6,CASSELGTHYNSPLHF,TGTGCCAGCAGTGAATTGGGGACACATTATAATTCACCCCTCCACTTT
NA,NA,14,TRBV24-1,TRBJ1-2,CATSDPQGLYGYTF,TGTGCCACCAGTGACCCACAGGGTCTCTATGGCTACACCTTC
TRBD2,NA,15,TRBV3-1/TRBV3-2,TRBJ2-1,CASSQSGGYYNEQFF,TGTGCCAGCAGCCAAAGCGGGGGGTACTACAATGAGCAGTTCTTC
NA,NA,13,TRBV27,TRBJ1-1,CATRKEVATEAFF,TGTGCCACCCGGAAGGAGGTTGCCACTGAAGCTTTCTTT
NA,NA,12,TRBV2,TRBJ2-7,CASSLQGYEQYF,TGTGCCAGCAGTCTACAGGGCTACGAGCAGTACTTC
TRBD1,NA,15,TRBV7-9,TRBJ2-1,CASISGPQGANEQFF,TGTGCCAGCATTTCCGGCCCACAGGGGGCCAATGAGCAGTTCTTC
NA,NA,13,TRBV11-2,TRBJ1-1,CASSLGLSTEAFF,TGTGCCAGCAGCTTAGGGCTCTCCACTGAAGCTTTCTTT
TRBD1,few,15,TRBV19,TRBJ1-2,CASSTPGGFNYGYTF,TGTGCCAGTAGTACTCCAGGGGGCTTTAACTATGGCTACACCTTC
TRBD1,NA,15,TRBV7-9,TRBJ2-7,CASSGWDSRIYEQYF,TGTGCCAGCAGCGGTTGGGACAGCCGTATCTACGAGCAGTACTTC
NA,NA,15,TRBV21-1,TRBJ2-1,CASSKAGDWNNEQFF,TGTGCCAGCAGCAAAGCGGGGGACTGGAACAATGAGCAGTTCTTC
NA,NA,12,TRBV30,TRBJ1-6,CAYRDWDSPLHF,TGTGCCTACCGGGACTGGGATTCACCCCTCCACTTT
TRBD1,NA,17,TRBV7-2,TRBJ1-2,CASSPDRGGSGRRGYTF,TGTGCCAGCAGCCCAGACAGGGGGGGATCCGGGCGTCGTGGCTACACCTTC
NA,NA,15,TRBV30,TRBJ1-1,CAWSVGAGWNTEAFF,TGTGCCTGGAGTGTAGGAGCGGGGTGGAACACTGAAGCTTTCTTT
NA,NA,12,TRBV3-1/TRBV3-2,TRBJ2-7,CASSLGPNEQYF,TGTGCCAGCAGCCTGGGCCCCAACGAGCAGTACTTC
TRBD1,NA,14,TRBV2,TRBJ1-4,CASRTDRTNEKLFF,TGTGCCAGCAGGACGGACAGGACGAATGAAAAACTGTTTTTT
NA,NA,15,TRBV16,TRBJ1-1,CASSPSRQQNTEAFF,TGTGCCAGCAGCCCCTCCAGACAACAGAACACTGAAGCTTTCTTT
NA,NA,13,TRBV9,TRBJ1-2,CASSTGTLTSYTF,TGTGCCAGCAGCACAGGCACCCTAACGAGCTACACCTTC
NA,few,14,TRBV20-1,TRBJ2-2,CSASSDRRTGELFF,TGCAGTGCTAGTTCGGACAGACGCACCGGGGAGCTGTTTTTT
TRBD1,NA,21,TRBV19,TRBJ1-5,CASSASPLGQGQRGSNQPQHF,TGTGCCAGTAGTGCCTCCCCCCTCGGACAGGGGCAAAGGGGTAGCAATCAGCCCCAGCATTTT
NA,NA,13,TRBV9,TRBJ1-2,CASSPTANYGYTF,TGTGCCAGCAGCCCCACAGCTAACTATGGCTACACCTTC
TRBD2,NA,16,TRBV7-3,TRBJ2-1,CASSLSGGLGYNEQFF,TGTGCCAGCAGCCTTAGCGGGGGCCTGGGGTACAATGAGCAGTTCTTC
NA,NA,13,TRBV5-1,TRBJ1-1,CASSPGGDVRAFF,TGCGCCAGCAGCCCCGGAGGGGACGTGAGGGCTTTCTTT
NA,NA,15,TRBV6-5,TRBJ1-4,CASSYSQRGGEKLFF,TGTGCCAGCAGTTACTCCCAAAGGGGAGGTGAAAAACTGTTTTTT
NA,NA,12,TRBV5-3,TRBJ1-1,CARSRGNTEAFF,TGTGCCAGAAGCCGGGGGAACACTGAAGCTTTCTTT
NA,NA,14,TRBV11-2,TRBJ2-4,CASSLVQAKNIQYF,TGTGCCAGCAGCTTAGTACAAGCCAAAAACATTCAGTACTTC
TRBD1,NA,14,TRBV11-2,TRBJ1-5,CASSADRGNQPQHF,TGTGCCAGCAGCGCCGACAGGGGCAATCAGCCCCAGCATTTT
TRBD1,NA,13,TRBV28,TRBJ1-2,CACRDRGRYGYTF,TGTGCCTGCCGGGACAGGGGACGCTATGGCTACACCTTC
NA,NA,12,TRBV27,TRBJ1-6,CASSFSDSPLHF,TGTGCCAGCAGTTTTTCAGATTCACCCCTCCACTTT
TRBD1,NA,13,TRBV30,TRBJ2-5,CAWARDRQETQYF,TGTGCCTGGGCCCGGGACAGACAAGAGACCCAGTACTTC
TRBD1,NA,15,TRBV4-1,TRBJ2-7,CASSQEGTGGGEQYF,TGCGCCAGCAGCCAAGAAGGGACAGGGGGTGGCGAGCAGTACTTC
NA,NA,15,TRBV7-6,TRBJ1-5,CASSWDKGTNQPQHF,TGTGCCAGCAGCTGGGACAAGGGGACGAATCAGCCCCAGCATTTT
TRBD1,NA,15,TRBV6-2/TRBV6-3,TRBJ2-7,CASSSLGQGAGEQYF,TGTGCCAGCAGCTCCCTCGGACAGGGGGCGGGAGAGCAGTACTTC
TRBD2,once,15,TRBV5-1,TRBJ2-1,CASSLRTSGEFEQFF,TGCGCCAGCAGCTTGAGGACTAGCGGGGAGTTTGAGCAGTTCTTC
NA,NA,13,TRBV10-3,TRBJ2-1,CAIGQSSYNEQFF,TGTGCCATCGGACAAAGCTCCTACAATGAGCAGTTCTTC
TRBD2,NA,18,TRBV5-1,TRBJ2-7,CASSLLPGLAGGPHEQYF,TGCGCCAGCAGCTTGCTCCCGGGACTAGCGGGGGGGCCCCACGAGCAGTACTTC
NA,NA,15,TRBV4-2,TRBJ1-4,CASSGLGAVAEKLFF,TGTGCCAGCAGCGGCCTGGGGGCTGTGGCTGAAAAACTGTTTTTT
NA,NA,14,TRBV6-2/TRBV6-3,TRBJ2-7,CASSYETGAYEQYF,TGTGCCAGCAGTTACGAGACAGGAGCCTACGAGCAGTACTTC
NA,once,13,TRBV6-5,TRBJ1-2,CATTTNSGYGYTF,TGTGCCACAACGACAAACTCTGGCTATGGCTACACCTTC
NA,once,15,TRBV5-1,TRBJ2-1,CASSLGEGAGNEQFF,TGCGCCAGCAGCTTAGGAGAGGGCGCTGGGAATGAGCAGTTCTTC
TRBD1,NA,18,TRBV28,TRBJ2-6,CASGISPGTGNGANVLTF,TGTGCCAGCGGCATTTCTCCCGGGACAGGGAATGGGGCCAACGTCCTGACTTTC
NA,few,15,TRBV30,TRBJ1-5,CAWSVGINSNQPQHF,TGTGCCTGGAGTGTGGGCATTAATAGCAATCAGCCCCAGCATTTT